This passage covers 29 T cell receptor beta chains from one sample sequenced in a study of OX40 agonist ivuxolimab in advanced cancers. Libraries were constructed by the immunoSEQ multiplex PCR assay. TCRdb obtained this table from immuneACCESS and retained in-frame rearrangements with V and J assigned. These tables miss some clones; where compared with another copy, unresolved V genes account for less than half of the shortfall, and the remainder is unexplained. This sample comprises 90,000 to 100,000 clones, roughly 80% of them detected only once. Roughly 1.5% of the sample goes to the ten largest clones. Sequenced material: CD4+ or CD8+ T cells sorted from blood, taken in a trial of the OX40 agonist ivuxolimab. The receptor set was obtained from an adult with an advanced solid tumor such as melanoma, head and neck, liver or kidney cancer.

This clone was found a few times. The chain links TRBV19 to TRBJ1-1; D uncertain. CDR1 LNHDA and CDR2 SQIVND come from the germline V gene (reference sequence). CDR3 length equals 13 residues. V was shortened by 9 bases and J by 5 bases, with 16 bases between the two germline ends. As DNA, the CDR3 is TGTGCCAGCATCCCGCGGGTTGGTACTGAAGCTTTCTTT. This encodes CASIPRVGTEAFF.

The chain joins TRBV2 to TRBJ1-6; D possibly corresponds to TRBD1 (5 bases). The V end lost 3 bases, the J end lost 5 bases, and 11 bases lay between the germline ends. The V gene's germline CDR1 is SNHLY and CDR2 FYNNEI. CDR3 length: 15 residues. The CDR3 loop is CASSEDNSDNSPLHF. CDR3 nucleotides: TGTGCCAGCAGTGAGGACAATTCCGATAATTCACCCCTCCACTTT.

V gene TRBV5-4 combines with J gene TRBJ1-1; tentative D call: TRBD1 (6 bases). With 4 bases removed from V and 0 bases from J, the gap between germline ends came to 16 bases. Germline V lookup: CDR1 SGHNT, CDR2 YYREEE (reference sequence). The CDR3 extends over 16 amino acids. In DNA, the CDR3 is TGTGCCAGCAGCGTACTTATACAGGGTTTGAACACTGAAGCTTTCTTT. This codes for CASSVLIQGLNTEAFF.

This rearrangement joins TRBV14 to TRBJ2-1; TRBD2 matches at 11 bases. V lost 1 base to trimming and J lost 4 bases; unmatched junction nucleotides: 9. CDR1 SGHDN and CDR2 FVKESK come from the germline V gene. CDR3 length: 18 residues. CDR3 in DNA: TGTGCCAGCAGCCAAGCGGTCCTAGCGGGAGGAACTTACAATGAGCAGTTCTTC. As protein: CASSQAVLAGGTYNEQFF.

V usage is TRBV7-2 and J usage is TRBJ2-7, with 8 bases that match TRBD1. Germline V gene data show CDR1 as SGHTA and CDR2 as FQGNSA. The length of the CDR3 is 15 residues. V dropped 1 base and J dropped 5; count of bases not matched to a gene: 7. CDR3 coding DNA: TGTGCCAGCAGCTTAGTTGGACAGGGTGTCCACGAGCAGTACTTC. Translated: CASSLVGQGVHEQYF.

V is TRBV25-1 and J is TRBJ1-5, with 8 bases lining up with TRBD1. In germline, CDR1 is MGHDK, CDR2 SYGVNS. With 3 bases clipped from V and 9 bases from J, the junction kept 10 bases outside the gene matches. This CDR3 has 15 amino acids. CDR3 sequence: CASSESGGKNSPQHF. The DNA for the CDR3 is TGTGCCAGCAGTGAGTCAGGGGGCAAGAATTCGCCCCAGCATTTT.

The rearrangement links TRBV7-8 to TRBJ1-1; D remains ambiguous. CDR3 length: 13 amino acids. Trimming shortened V by 2 bases and J by 5 bases, and 9 bases separated the two germline ends. The germline V gene encodes CDR1 SGHVS and CDR2 FQNEAQ. The CDR3 reads CASSLYVNTEAFF. CDR3 nucleotides: TGTGCCAGCAGCTTATACGTAAATACTGAAGCTTTCTTT.

This chain uses TRBV6-1 with TRBJ1-3; D gene ambiguous. Germline-derived CDR1 and CDR2 are MNHNS and SASEGT. The CDR3 has 15 residues. Trimming took 2 bases from V and 0 from J, leaving 8 bases between them. Here the CDR3 reads CASSEMFLSGNTIYF. CDR3 sequence (DNA): TGTGCCAGCAGTGAAATGTTCCTCTCTGGAAACACCATATATTTT.

The gene calls are TRBV7-3 and TRBJ1-5; 9 positions match TRBD1. This CDR3 is built from 14 residues. Trimming removed 5 bases from V and 9 bases from J; junction bases left unmatched: 8. Germline V CDR1 and CDR2: SGHTA, FQGTGA. CDR3 in amino acids: CASSQGQGKGPQHF. CDR3 in DNA: TGTGCCAGCAGCCAGGGACAGGGTAAAGGGCCCCAGCATTTT.

The chain employs TRBV4-2 and TRBJ1-3, with 7 bases matching TRBD1. Germline CDR1 LGHNA, CDR2 YNFKEQ. Trimming took 0 bases from V and 6 from J; bases not matched to a gene: 8. The CDR3 length is 16 residues. CDR3: CASSQENNRGANTIYF. Written as DNA, the CDR3 is TGTGCCAGCAGCCAAGAAAATAACAGGGGAGCAAACACCATATATTTT.

The gene calls are TRBV28 and TRBJ2-5; TRBD2 is a possible D gene (6 bases). The CDR3 is 15 residues long. Germline assignment: CDR1 MDHEN and CDR2 SYDVKM. V lost 5 bases and J 1 base, leaving 14 bases between the germline ends. Written as DNA, the CDR3 is TGTGCCAGCAGTCCCCCGGCGGGAAGCCAAGAGACCCAGTACTTC. This translates into CASSPPAGSQETQYF.

The V and J genes are TRBV11-3 and TRBJ2-1; D tentatively reads TRBD1 or TRBD2 (5 bases each). Germline assignment: CDR1 SGHNT and CDR2 YENEEA. V lost 3 bases to trimming and J lost 5 bases, with 17 bases between them. This CDR3 spans 16 amino acids. This CDR3 reads CASSFGAPFQHNEQFF. The CDR3, as DNA: TGTGCCAGCAGCTTCGGGGCCCCCTTTCAACACAATGAGCAGTTCTTC.

The CDR3: CASSLALGQSGNTIYF. The CDR3 DNA reads TGCGCCAGCAGCTTGGCTCTGGGACAGTCCGGAAACACCATATATTTT. This chain links TRBV5-1 with TRBJ1-3, with 7 nucleotides matching TRBD1. After removal of 0 bases from V and 4 bases from J, the junction contained 7 bases not matched to a gene. Germline CDR1 SGHRS, CDR2 YFSETQ. This CDR3 has 16 residues.

Comments on this clone: This sample includes further DNA sequences coding for the same CDR3. The V and J genes are TRBV7-2 and TRBJ2-5; either TRBD1 or TRBD2 may supply D (5 bases each). Germline V gives CDR1 SGHTA, CDR2 FQGNSA. V was cut by 5 bases and J by 4 bases, with 8 bases left in between. CDR3 size: 12 residues. The DNA for the CDR3 is TGTGCCAGCAGCCCAGGGAGAGAGACCCAGTACTTC. It yields the protein CASSPGRETQYF.

The chain recombines TRBV7-3 with TRBJ2-1, with D possibly TRBD1 on 5 matching bases. V gave up 1 base and J gave up 7 bases, with 14 bases separating them. This CDR3 is built from 15 residues. Germline CDR1 reads SGHTA; CDR2 reads FQGTGA. CDR3 bases: TGTGCCAGCAGCTTAATTGGCAGGGCAGGGAATGAGCAGTTCTTC. Its translation: CASSLIGRAGNEQFF.

This clone was seen a handful of times. As DNA, the CDR3 is TGTGCCAGTTGCGACCTCAGGGACGAGCAGTACTTC. Protein: CASCDLRDEQYF. The chain is built from TRBV28 and TRBJ2-7; D perhaps matches TRBD1 (5 bases). Germline lookup yields CDR1 MDHEN and CDR2 SYDVKM. The V and J ends lost 9 bases and 5 bases respectively, with 14 bases between them. This CDR3 comprises 12 residues.

The gene calls are TRBV28 and TRBJ2-5; TRBD1 aligns across 9 bases. The CDR3 is made up of 16 amino acids. Per germline, CDR1 MDHEN and CDR2 SYDVKM. Unmatched junction bases numbered 13, after V lost 6 bases and J lost 5 bases. CDR3 DNA: TGTGCCAGCAGCAGCCCTGGACAGGGGATAGGGGAGACCCAGTACTTC. Translation: CASSSPGQGIGETQYF.

The chain has TRBV9 and TRBJ1-3; a weak D match, TRBD1 (6 bases). The CDR3 contains 17 residues. Trimming removed 5 bases at V and 7 bases at J, with 25 bases between. CDR1 SGDLS and CDR2 YYNGEE come from the germline V gene. The CDR3 here is CASSFGQSATRGNTIYF. The CDR3 DNA reads as TGTGCCAGCAGTTTTGGACAGTCCGCTACGAGGGGGAACACCATATATTTT.

This clone showed up many times. The chain is built from TRBV7-9 and TRBJ1-2; a possible D gene is TRBD1 (5 bases). Trimming removed 5 bases at V and 8 bases at J, with 24 bases between. Per germline, CDR1 SEHNR and CDR2 FQNEAQ (reference sequence). The CDR3 is 16 residues long. CDR3 protein: CASSPRWGDGLNGYTF. The CDR3 DNA sequence: TGTGCCAGCAGCCCCCGGTGGGGGGATGGACTAAACGGCTACACCTTC.

DNA for the CDR3: TGTGCCAGCAGGGATACAGGATTTATGAACACTGAAGCTTTCTTT. This gives the protein CASRDTGFMNTEAFF. The chain links TRBV2 to TRBJ1-1; possibly TRBD1 for D (5 bases). With 6 bases removed from V and 0 bases from J, the gap between germline ends came to 14 bases. The germline V gene has CDR1 SNHLY and CDR2 FYNNEI. The CDR3 is 15 amino acids.

V and J are TRBV7-3 and TRBJ2-1; 9 nucleotides align to TRBD2. The V and J ends lost 5 bases and 10 bases, in that order; junction bases with no gene match: 3. The CDR3 spans 12 residues. Germline CDR1 and CDR2: SGHTA and FQGTGA. The CDR3, as DNA: TGTGCCAGCAGCGCCACTAGCGGGGAGCAGTTCTTC. Translated: CASSATSGEQFF.

The chain combines TRBV18 with TRBJ1-1; D is ambiguous. The CDR3 totals 15 residues. Per germline, CDR1 KGHSH and CDR2 LQKENI. V lost 3 bases and J 1 base, leaving 12 bases between the germline ends. In DNA, the CDR3 is TGTGCCAGCTCACCCGCCGCCGGGCCGAACACTGAAGCTTTCTTT. It codes for CASSPAAGPNTEAFF.

This chain links TRBV7-2 with TRBJ1-5, with D possibly matching TRBD1 (6 bases). CDR3 length: 13 amino acids. CDR1 is SGHTA and CDR2 is FQGNSA in the germline V gene. V gave up 5 bases and J gave up 5 bases, with 10 bases separating them. In nucleotides, the CDR3 is TGTGCCAGCAGCGTCGGACAGCATCAGCCCCAGCATTTT. As protein: CASSVGQHQPQHF.

The genes are TRBV28 and TRBJ1-2, with D perhaps matching TRBD1 (6 bases). The V end lost 6 bases, the J end lost 0 bases, and 20 bases lay between the germline ends. The CDR3 totals 17 residues. Germline assignment: CDR1 MDHEN and CDR2 SYDVKM. The CDR3 loop reads CASSFIHWDITNYGYTF. As DNA, the CDR3 is TGTGCCAGCAGCTTCATTCACTGGGACATTACTAACTATGGCTACACCTTC.

The chain links TRBV7-9 to TRBJ2-3; 7 nucleotides align to TRBD1. CDR1 is SEHNR and CDR2 is FQNEAQ in the germline V gene (reference sequence). The CDR3 contains 14 residues. V trimming: 6 bases; J trimming: 2 bases; junction bases outside the gene matches: 5. DNA for the CDR3: TGTGCCAGCAGTCAGGGACAGTTCACAGATACGCAGTATTTT. Encoded protein: CASSQGQFTDTQYF.

This chain connects TRBV4-3 to TRBJ2-3; maybe TRBD1 (5 bases). The CDR3 runs 13 residues. Trimming left V 2 bases short and J 4 bases short, with 7 bases between. Germline V gene data show CDR1 as LGHNA and CDR2 as YSLEER. CDR3 in DNA: TGCGCCAGCAGCCAAACCAGGGCAGATACGCAGTATTTT. This translates into CASSQTRADTQYF.

The genes are TRBV18 and TRBJ1-1; D unclear. The CDR3 extends over 14 amino acids. With 3 bases removed from V and 1 base from J, the gap between germline ends came to 9 bases. Germline V gene data show CDR1 as KGHSH and CDR2 as LQKENI. For the CDR3, the DNA is TGTGCCAGCTCACCCGGATGGCAGAACACTGAAGCTTTCTTT. It codes for CASSPGWQNTEAFF.

The V gene is TRBV4-1, the J gene TRBJ2-6; D possibly uses TRBD1 or TRBD2 (5 bases each). Germline assignment: CDR1 MGHRA and CDR2 YSYEKL. The CDR3 length is 18 residues. V dropped 1 base and J dropped 1 base, with 14 bases sitting between them. CDR3 nucleotide sequence: TGCGCCAGCAGCCAAGTGGGGGTGGCAGGGTCTGGGGCCAACGTCCTGACTTTC. Its translation: CASSQVGVAGSGANVLTF.

V usage is TRBV5-1 and J usage is TRBJ1-2; TRBD1 aligns across 7 bases. V trimming: 0 bases; J trimming: 4 bases; junction bases outside the gene matches: 6. In germline, CDR1 is SGHRS, CDR2 YFSETQ. The CDR3 runs 15 residues. The CDR3 DNA follows: TGCGCCAGCAGCTTGGCGATCGGACAGGCCTATGGCTACACCTTC. Protein sequence: CASSLAIGQAYGYTF.